The TCR beta chain under discussion was sequenced for a study of a mutant IDH1 vaccine in newly diagnosed glioma. Study details: Beginning 4-6 weeks after radiotherapy alone, or with temozolomide cycles, vaccination took place. Treated patients, averaging about 40 years, were about 60% male and around 40% female. Former treatment meant radiotherapy, temozolomide, or both; the majority had gotten both.

This clone showed up many times. Its antigen is unknown. The table came from immunoSEQ multiplex PCR; TCRdb's copy has only in-frame clones and leaves some out. This sample yields some 51,000 clones, of which roughly 78% are seen a single time; around 4.9% belongs to the top ten. The time point was: week 5, during vaccination. Vaccination used 300 ug of mutant IDH1 20-mer peptide per dose, with topical imiquimod. New WHO grade 3 or 4 astrocytomas that were IDH1-mutant and ATRX-lost occurred in the donors. V was trimmed by 7 bases and J by 2 bases, leaving 18 bases between them. This CDR3 has 15 residues. Germline V CDR1 and CDR2: SNHLY, FYNNEI.

The source material was PBMCs, sampled from a glioma patient whose treatment included an IDH1 peptide vaccine. The origin of this receptor is a man between 50 and 59 years old with glioma. The chain joins TRBV2 to TRBJ2-7, with a weak D call TRBD1 (6 bases). The CDR3 region has the DNA TGTGCCAGCACCGAGCGGCCAGGGGCCACCTACGAGCAGTACTTC. It yields the protein CASTERPGATYEQYF.